The rows below give T cell receptor beta chains drawn from one sample of a study of blood T cell repertoires in COVID-19. Repertoires were generated with immunoSEQ multiplex PCR, while TCRdb's copy carries only in-frame clones and drops some. The data show around 63,000 clones, 80% seen once. The sample was peripheral blood. These receptors all come from a man aged 60 to 69 with acute or convalescent COVID-19. Both conserved end residues are part of each CDR3. A D gene is named only where the DNA matches it firmly. For some rows the clone size is stated as once, few or many, or as a class when expanded; others skip it.

v_gene	abundance	d_gene	j_gene	CDR3nt	CDR3aa
TRBV2	.	TRBD1	TRBJ1-6	TGTGCCAGCAGTGAAACATTGACAGGGAATAATTCACCCCTCCACTTT	CASSETLTGNNSPLHF
TRBV6-1	.	.	TRBJ1-2	TGTGCCAGCAGTGAATCGGTGACAAACTATGGCTACACCTTC	CASSESVTNYGYTF
TRBV7-8	.	.	TRBJ2-3	TGTGCCAGCAGCTTAAGCCAGGTGGGCACAGATACGCAGTATTTT	CASSLSQVGTDTQYF
TRBV19	.	.	TRBJ1-1	TGTGCCAGTACCCTCAGGGGTAACACTGAAGCTTTCTTT	CASTLRGNTEAFF
TRBV19	.	TRBD1	TRBJ1-5	TGTGCCAGTAGTATAGATGGACAGGGCCGGCCCCAGCATTTT	CASSIDGQGRPQHF
TRBV27	few	.	TRBJ1-2	TGTGCCAGCAGTCCAGACAACTCGCGCGGCTACACCTTC	CASSPDNSRGYTF
TRBV11-2	.	TRBD2	TRBJ2-5	TGTGCCAGCAGCTTAGTGCCTAGCGGAAAAGAGACCCAGTACTTC	CASSLVPSGKETQYF
TRBV5-1	.	.	TRBJ2-7	TGCGCCAGCAGCTTGCCCCCGGGTGAGCAGTACTTC	CASSLPPGEQYF
TRBV9	.	.	TRBJ1-5	TGTGCCAGCAGCGTAGGAGTTCAGGGCAATCAGCCCCAGCATTTT	CASSVGVQGNQPQHF
TRBV13	.	.	TRBJ2-6	TGTGCCAGCAGCCAGAGGGTTAAACCCAACGTCCTGACTTTC	CASSQRVKPNVLTF
TRBV6-5	.	TRBD1	TRBJ1-1	TGTGCCAGCAGATTAGACAGGGCCACTGAAGCTTTCTTT	CASRLDRATEAFF
TRBV29-1	once	.	TRBJ1-1	TGCAGCGCCTACAGGGACACGAACACTGAAGCTTTCTTT	CSAYRDTNTEAFF
TRBV5-6	.	.	TRBJ2-1	TGTGCCAGCAGCTCCGAGGATGAGCAGTTCTTC	CASSSEDEQFF
TRBV9	.	.	TRBJ2-6	TGTGCCAGCAGCACCCAGGGTACTGGGGCCAACGTCCTGACTTTT	CASSTQGTGANVLTF
TRBV9	.	.	TRBJ2-2	TGTGCCAGCAGCGCCGACCGCGGGGCTAAGGGCACCGGGGAGCTGTTTTTT	CASSADRGAKGTGELFF
TRBV6-6	.	.	TRBJ2-1	TGTGCCAGCAGTTCGTGGGACTCCCTAGGCCGCAATGAGCAGTTCTTC	CASSSWDSLGRNEQFF
TRBV25-1	once	.	TRBJ2-7	TGTGCCAGCAGCAGGACAGATTCCTACGAGCAGTACTTC	CASSRTDSYEQYF
TRBV7-2	few	.	TRBJ1-1	TGTGCCAGCAGCTTGAATCCAGGGGCGACTGAAGCTTTCTTT	CASSLNPGATEAFF
TRBV7-3	.	TRBD2	TRBJ2-1	TGTGCCAGCAGCCCCCAGCCCGGACTAGCGGGCAATGAGCAGTTCTTC	CASSPQPGLAGNEQFF
TRBV5-4	.	.	TRBJ2-1	TGTGCCAGCAGCTTGCCCTCAGGTGAGCAGTTCTTC	CASSLPSGEQFF
TRBV12-5	.	TRBD1	TRBJ1-1	TGTGCTAGTGGTTTGATAACAACCGGTGTCCTTTTCCGGGACAGAATTAACACTGAAGCTTTCTTT	CASGLITTGVLFRDRINTEAFF
TRBV3-1/TRBV3-2	once	.	TRBJ2-7	TGTGCCAGCAGCCAAGATATGGGGGGTTACGAGCAGTACTTC	CASSQDMGGYEQYF
TRBV24-1	few	.	TRBJ2-7	TGTGCCACCAGTGACCCCGGTAAACCCTACGAGCAGTACTTC	CATSDPGKPYEQYF
TRBV5-1	few	.	TRBJ1-4	TGCGCCAGCAGCTTGGGACAGCGATCAACTAATGAAAAACTGTTTTTT	CASSLGQRSTNEKLFF
TRBV7-7	.	TRBD2	TRBJ2-5	TGTGCTAGCAGTTCGTCGCTCGCGGGGGGGCGGGAGACCCAGTACTTC	CASSSSLAGGRETQYF
TRBV2	.	.	TRBJ2-3	TGTGCCAGCCCACCTCCTTCGACAGGCGGTAGCACAGATACGCAGTATTTT	CASPPPSTGGSTDTQYF
TRBV7-6	.	TRBD1	TRBJ2-1	TGTGCCAGCAGCCAACAGGGGCACCTGCCCTACAATGAGCAGTTCTTC	CASSQQGHLPYNEQFF
TRBV15	.	TRBD1	TRBJ1-4	TGTGCCACCAGCAGAGACTCCGGGACAGAGAAACTGTTTTTT	CATSRDSGTEKLFF
TRBV11-3	.	.	TRBJ1-5	TGTGCCAGCAGCTTAGATAGACAGGGCAATCAGCCCCAGCATTTT	CASSLDRQGNQPQHF
TRBV11-2	.	.	TRBJ2-5	TGTGCCAGCAGTCGGATCACAGGGAAAGAGACCCAGTACTTC	CASSRITGKETQYF
TRBV18	.	.	TRBJ2-7	TGTGCCAGCTCACCAACACAGAACTCCTACGAGCAGTACTTC	CASSPTQNSYEQYF
TRBV27	.	.	TRBJ2-1	TGTGCCAGCAGTTGGGCAGGGGATTATGAGCAGTTCTTC	CASSWAGDYEQFF
TRBV7-9	.	.	TRBJ2-1	TGTGCCAGCAGCACCGATCTGGGCTCGCGGCAGTTCTTC	CASSTDLGSRQFF
TRBV27	.	.	TRBJ1-5	TGTGCCAGCAGTTTCGCGGGGGCGAGCAATCAGCCCCAGCATTTT	CASSFAGASNQPQHF
TRBV5-6	.	TRBD1	TRBJ2-5	TGTGCCAGCAGCCTCGACAGGGTAGCGTCCCAGTACTTC	CASSLDRVASQYF
TRBV7-9	.	.	TRBJ2-5	TGTGCCAGCAGCTTAAGATGGAGAGAGACCCAGTACTTC	CASSLRWRETQYF
TRBV14	.	.	TRBJ2-3	TGTGCCAGCAGCAGTACAGGGTTTAGCACAGATACGCAGTATTTT	CASSSTGFSTDTQYF
TRBV9	.	.	TRBJ2-7	TGTGCCAGCAGACGAGGTTGGCGGTCCGAGCAGTACTTC	CASRRGWRSEQYF
TRBV6-2/TRBV6-3	few	.	TRBJ1-5	TGTGCCAGCAGTTTCTTCCCCGGTTGGGGGGAGGGCAATCAGCCCCAGCATTTT	CASSFFPGWGEGNQPQHF
TRBV5-1	.	.	TRBJ2-1	TGCGCCAGCAGCTCATGGGGCGGCGGCTTCAATGAGCAGTTCTTC	CASSSWGGGFNEQFF
TRBV30	.	.	TRBJ2-7	TGTGCCTGGAGTATGCCGGAGGTTTACGAGCAGTACTTC	CAWSMPEVYEQYF
TRBV29-1	.	TRBD1	TRBJ2-7	TGCAGCGTTGGCGGGACAGGGAGCTACGAGCAGTACTTC	CSVGGTGSYEQYF